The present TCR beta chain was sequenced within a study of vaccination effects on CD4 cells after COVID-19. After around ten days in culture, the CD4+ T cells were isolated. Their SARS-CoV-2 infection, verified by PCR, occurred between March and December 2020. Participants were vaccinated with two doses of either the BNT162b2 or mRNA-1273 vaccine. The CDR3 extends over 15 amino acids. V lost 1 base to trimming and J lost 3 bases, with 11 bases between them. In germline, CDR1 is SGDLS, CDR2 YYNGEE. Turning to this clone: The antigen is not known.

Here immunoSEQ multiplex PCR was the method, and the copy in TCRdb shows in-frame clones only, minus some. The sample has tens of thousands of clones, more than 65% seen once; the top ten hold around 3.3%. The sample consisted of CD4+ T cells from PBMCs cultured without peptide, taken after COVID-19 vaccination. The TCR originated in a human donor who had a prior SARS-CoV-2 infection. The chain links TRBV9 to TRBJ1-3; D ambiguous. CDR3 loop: CASSVLLGNGNTIYF. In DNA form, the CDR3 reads TGTGCCAGCAGCGTATTATTGGGGAATGGAAACACCATATATTTT.